A selection of T cell receptor beta chains follows, all from one sample in a study of T cells in Graves' hyperthyroidism and ophthalmopathy. TCRdb reprocessed the multiplex PCR reads via MiXCR and lists one record per CDR3 protein. The repertoire holds roughly 380,000 distinct CDR3 sequences, with about a fifth as singletons. The sequenced sample consisted of blood. The receptors were gathered from a woman aged 18 to 35 with Graves' hyperthyroidism. CDR3s include the opening cysteine and the closing phenylalanine or tryptophan. The order of the fields is CDR3 protein, CDR3 DNA, D gene, V gene, clone size, J gene. A D gene is named only where the DNA matches it firmly. The size field is filled for only some rows; it gives once, few, many or a size class.

CASSMGRQLVETQYF TGTGCCAGCAGTATGGGACGTCAGCTCGTGGAGACCCAGTACTTC NA TRBV28 many TRBJ2-5
CASQTGPEQYF TGTGCCAGCCAGACAGGCCCCGAGCAGTACTTC NA TRBV12-3/TRBV12-4 NA TRBJ2-7
CASSVTQYSNQPQHF TGTGCCAGCAGTGTGACACAGTATAGCAATCAGCCCCAGCATTTT NA TRBV6-1 many TRBJ1-5
CAISRQGSSYEQYF TGTGCCATCAGCAGACAGGGGAGCTCCTACGAGCAGTACTTC TRBD1 TRBV10-3 many TRBJ2-7
CASSEYGTSIPSGELFF TGTGCCAGCAGTGAATACGGGACTAGTATTCCGTCGGGGGAGCTGTTTTTT TRBD2 TRBV6-1 many TRBJ2-2
CSARETGADIKYF TGCAGTGCTAGAGAGACTGGGGCGGACATTAAGTACTTC NA TRBV20-1 many TRBJ2-4
CASSLTGVTEAFF TGTGCCAGCAGCCTTACAGGGGTGACTGAAGCTTTCTTT TRBD1 TRBV6-1 many TRBJ1-1
CSASGAQETQYF TGCAGTGCTAGTGGGGCACAAGAGACCCAGTACTTC NA TRBV20-1 NA TRBJ2-5
CASSGQGRRDYGYTF TGTGCCAGTAGTGGACAGGGACGTAGGGACTATGGCTACACCTTC TRBD1 TRBV19 NA TRBJ1-2
CASSLGGGGKAFF TGTGCCAGCAGTTTGGGGGGTGGGGGTAAGGCTTTCTTT NA TRBV12-3/TRBV12-4 many TRBJ1-1
CASSLDLRGALYEQYF TGTGCCAGCAGCTTAGATTTGCGGGGGGCGTTATACGAGCAGTACTTC TRBD2 TRBV11-2 many TRBJ2-7
CASSPNRDGYTF TGCGCCAGCAGCCCCAACAGGGATGGCTACACCTTC NA TRBV5-1 many TRBJ1-2
CSARFLSGQETQYF TGCAGTGCTAGATTCCTGTCGGGCCAAGAGACCCAGTACTTC NA TRBV20-1 few TRBJ2-5
CASSSASTGYGYTF TGTGCCAGCAGTTCGGCCTCGACAGGGTATGGCTACACCTTC TRBD1 TRBV28 many TRBJ1-2
CASSPVRTGKGGYEQYF TGCGCCAGCAGCCCCGTAAGGACAGGGAAAGGAGGCTACGAGCAGTACTTC TRBD1 TRBV10-1 many TRBJ2-7
CASSTVRQAQYF TGTGCCAGCAGCACAGTCCGACAGGCCCAATACTTC NA TRBV11-2 many TRBJ2-5
CASRGAGAYEQYF TGCGCCAGCAGAGGAGCTGGGGCCTACGAGCAGTACTTC NA TRBV4-1 many TRBJ2-7
CASSLRVRTEAFF TGTGCCAGCAGCCTCCGGGTTAGGACTGAAGCTTTCTTT NA TRBV5-6 many TRBJ1-1
CASSPTRARQFDGYTF TGTGCCAGCTCACCCACGAGGGCCAGGCAATTTGATGGCTACACCTTC NA TRBV18 many TRBJ1-2
CSARDLQGKGNQPQHF TGCAGTGCTAGAGATCTACAGGGCAAAGGCAATCAGCCCCAGCATTTT NA TRBV20-1 many TRBJ1-5
CATSESGRPETQYF TGTGCCACCAGTGAGTCCGGACGGCCAGAGACCCAGTACTTC NA TRBV24-1 NA TRBJ2-5
CASSVGDMNTEAFF TGCGCCAGCAGTGTCGGGGATATGAACACTGAAGCTTTCTTT NA TRBV5-1 many TRBJ1-1
CATSVGRALNTEAFF TGTGCCACCAGTGTAGGACGGGCGTTGAACACTGAAGCTTTCTTT NA TRBV24-1 NA TRBJ1-1
CASSRIAGGYQETQYF TGTGCCAGCAGCCGTATAGCGGGGGGGTACCAAGAGACCCAGTACTTC TRBD2 TRBV27 many TRBJ2-5
CSARPPQYDGEQYF TGCAGTGCTAGACCCCCGCAGTACGACGGCGAGCAGTACTTC NA TRBV20-1 many TRBJ2-7
CASSLHRTGPKNIKYF TGTGCCAGCAGCTTACACAGGACAGGTCCCAAAAACATTAAGTACTTC TRBD1 TRBV7-8 few TRBJ2-4
CASTGGSWEQYF TGTGCCAGCACCGGAGGGTCTTGGGAGCAGTACTTC NA TRBV6-5 many TRBJ2-7
CASSVEVGASGTGELFF TGTGCCAGCAGCGTAGAGGTGGGGGCAAGTGGCACCGGGGAGCTGTTTTTT NA TRBV9 many TRBJ2-2
CATQGGETQYF TGTGCCACACAGGGGGGCGAGACCCAGTACTTC TRBD1 TRBV24-1 many TRBJ2-5
CASSQQGTVTEAFF TGTGCCAGCTCACAACAGGGCACGGTCACTGAAGCTTTCTTT NA TRBV18 NA TRBJ1-1
CASSHRQETQYF TGTGCCAGCAGCCATCGACAAGAGACCCAGTACTTC NA TRBV3-1 many TRBJ2-5
CASRTGVNEQYF TGCGCCAGCCGGACAGGGGTCAACGAGCAGTACTTC TRBD1 TRBV5-1 many TRBJ2-7
CASSPEMSSYNSPLHF TGTGCCAGCAGTCCCGAGATGAGCTCCTATAATTCACCCCTCCACTTT NA TRBV27 few TRBJ1-6
CASSFRDRGLHGYTF TGTGCCAGCAGCTTCCGGGACAGGGGTTTACATGGCTACACCTTC TRBD1 TRBV11-2 once TRBJ1-2
CASGGGSRYEQYF TGTGCCAGCGGAGGGGGATCACGCTACGAGCAGTACTTC NA TRBV28 many TRBJ2-7
CATSSIPSGGTGELFF TGTGCCACCAGCAGTATCCCTAGCGGGGGGACCGGGGAGCTGTTTTTT TRBD2 TRBV15 many TRBJ2-2
CASSLATPRRFTGELFF TGTGCCAGCAGCTTAGCCACACCGCGGAGGTTCACCGGGGAGCTGTTTTTT NA TRBV11-1 NA TRBJ2-2
CASSALGGETQYF TGTGCCAGCAGCGCCTTGGGAGGAGAGACCCAGTACTTC NA TRBV12-3/TRBV12-4 many TRBJ2-5
CASSYSQGWAGELFF TGTGCCAGCAGTTACTCACAGGGATGGGCCGGGGAGCTGTTTTTT NA TRBV6-5 many TRBJ2-2
CASSPEMNTEAFF TGTGCCAGCTCACCTGAAATGAACACTGAAGCTTTCTTT NA TRBV18 many TRBJ1-1
CASSLVPGGYTF TGTGCCAGCAGCTTAGTACCGGGCGGCTACACCTTC NA TRBV7-2 many TRBJ1-2
CASSFGQGSGQPQHF TGTGCCAGCAGCTTCGGACAGGGGAGTGGTCAGCCCCAGCATTTT TRBD1 TRBV7-2 many TRBJ1-5
CASSSRQGARETQYF TGTGCCAGCAGTTCTAGACAGGGGGCGAGAGAGACCCAGTACTTC TRBD1 TRBV28 NA TRBJ2-5
CATSGTLGGLGHGGETQYF TGTGCCACCAGCGGGACCCTGGGGGGGCTCGGCCACGGGGGAGAGACCCAGTACTTC NA TRBV15 many TRBJ2-5
CATETDGTRPLSNQPQHF TGTGCCACCGAAACGGACGGCACCAGACCCTTAAGCAATCAGCCCCAGCATTTT NA TRBV11-1 few TRBJ1-5
CASSFGPRRPNQPQHF TGTGCCAGCAGTTTTGGGCCCCGTCGACCCAATCAGCCCCAGCATTTT NA TRBV12-3/TRBV12-4 many TRBJ1-5
CASGTGRYEQYF TGTGCCAGCGGAACCGGACGTTACGAGCAGTACTTC NA TRBV27 many TRBJ2-7
CSARDDGKNTGELFF TGCAGTGCTAGAGATGATGGCAAGAACACCGGGGAGCTGTTTTTT NA TRBV20-1 many TRBJ2-2
CASSEARKNRARQPQHF TGTGCCAGCAGTGAAGCGAGGAAAAACAGGGCAAGGCAGCCCCAGCATTTT NA TRBV2 many TRBJ1-5
CASTPSENQPQHF TGTGCCAGCACTCCTAGCGAGAATCAGCCCCAGCATTTT NA TRBV6-1 many TRBJ1-5